A selection of T cell receptor beta chains follows, all from one sample in a study of early T cells in non-severe SARS-CoV-2 infection. In TCRdb, the 5' RACE reads were re-called with MiXCR into one record per CDR3 protein. This table holds some 80,000 distinct CDR3 sequences, over 9.5% found once. This specimen consisted of whole blood, obtained at baseline. These receptors were taken from an adult who was a healthcare worker with PCR-confirmed SARS-CoV-2 infection or an uninfected control (not recorded which). CDR3s include the opening cysteine and the closing phenylalanine or tryptophan. Fields, in order: V gene, J gene, CDR3 protein.

TRBV27,TRBJ2-1,CASRSGGNEQFF
TRBV20-1,TRBJ2-1,CSASAGTSVVRQFF
TRBV5-1,TRBJ1-2,CASSPRDSKGYGYTF
TRBV3-1,TRBJ1-1,CASSQVQGGAFF
TRBV10-2,TRBJ2-2,CASTLVLSGELFF
TRBV20-1,TRBJ2-7,CSGSPTSGPGEQYF
TRBV11-2,TRBJ2-5,CASSPGQETQYF
TRBV20-1,TRBJ2-3,CSARERRNTDTQYF
TRBV20-1,TRBJ2-1,CSARAPGLADNEQFF
TRBV13,TRBJ2-7,CASSLSQRGQYF
TRBV7-6,TRBJ2-1,CASSFSSGRYNEQFF
TRBV24-1,TRBJ2-1,CATSSVGQNSEQFF
TRBV9,TRBJ2-3,CASSVMGSQAGGADTQYF
TRBV12-3/TRBV12-4,TRBJ2-1,CASSLLAGRSYNEQFF
TRBV27,TRBJ1-5,CASSSREDNQPQHF
TRBV7-3,TRBJ2-3,CASSPKTPWGERDTDTQYF
TRBV5-1,TRBJ2-3,CASSLDGAGQSTDTQYF
TRBV10-1,TRBJ2-3,CASSDLRTGDTDTQYF
TRBV27,TRBJ2-7,CASSVPPGQPFYEQYF
TRBV28,TRBJ2-1,CASSPLGGALESYNEQFF
TRBV7-6,TRBJ2-1,CASSLDFLAGNDNEQFF
TRBV4-2,TRBJ1-1,CASSPAGEAYLRNTEAFF
TRBV4-1,TRBJ1-3,CASSQERSSSGNTIYF
TRBV2,TRBJ2-7,CASSVGAYEQYF
TRBV24-1,TRBJ2-2,CATSANPPGTGNTGELFF
TRBV3-1,TRBJ2-1,CASSQESWSEQFF
TRBV27,TRBJ2-2,CASSHKIASKVELFF
TRBV5-6,TRBJ1-4,CASSWGPRNEKLFF
TRBV4-1,TRBJ2-7,CASSPPGRNYEQYF
TRBV7-9,TRBJ2-3,CARTRLGSSTDTQYF
TRBV10-3,TRBJ1-3,CAISNSISGNTIYF
TRBV29-1,TRBJ2-2,CSVDRGGGELFF
TRBV6-4,TRBJ2-1,CASSRDITYNEQFF
TRBV29-1,TRBJ2-5,CSVAKQETQYF
TRBV20-1,TRBJ2-1,CSATPTSGRANEQFF
TRBV20-1,TRBJ1-4,CSGTAGAGDEKLFF
TRBV12-3/TRBV12-4,TRBJ2-3,CASSLGQLTTQYF
TRBV20-1,TRBJ2-7,CSATFQSSIEQYF
TRBV5-1,TRBJ2-3,CASSLPSSTDTQYF
TRBV5-4,TRBJ2-7,CASSPSADSSYEQYF
TRBV2,TRBJ2-1,CASSAHNEQFF
TRBV7-6,TRBJ2-5,CASSYRGGREVETQYF
TRBV5-1,TRBJ1-1,CASSFRSTGNTEAFF
TRBV5-1,TRBJ2-5,CASSPGLAGGPTTQYF
TRBV6-1,TRBJ1-6,CASSEQHNSPLHF
TRBV20-1,TRBJ2-4,CSAPPASQDPGQGVAKNIQYF
TRBV20-1,TRBJ2-1,CSAPQLAGIYNEQFF
TRBV2,TRBJ2-5,CASSEGRQGVETQYF
TRBV3-1,TRBJ2-7,CASSRARSSYEQYF